Below, 3 T cell receptor beta chains from the same sample are listed, as sequenced in a study of cytomegalovirus exposure and HLA in healthy donors. TCRdb's copy holds only in-frame clones and misses some; the assay was immunoSEQ multiplex PCR. The table includes roughly 100,000 clones, roughly 94% detected once. Sequences were obtained from PBMCs. The receptor set was obtained from a woman aged 18-30 years in good health and CMV-seronegative.

The chain employs TRBV7-2 and TRBJ2-3; 8 bases are shared with TRBD2. The CDR3 is 16 amino acids. The trim removed 5 bases at V and 0 bases at J, leaving 7 bases unmatched. Germline V CDR1 and CDR2: SGHTA, FQGNSA. CDR3 sequence reads: CASSGGAGASTDTQYF. CDR3 in DNA: TGTGCCAGCAGCGGGGGAGCGGGGGCTAGCACAGATACGCAGTATTTT.

V usage is TRBV7-6 and J usage is TRBJ1-1; unclear D gene. This CDR3 comprises 13 residues. Germline CDR1 is SGHVS and CDR2 is FNYEAQ. The germline V and J ends were trimmed by 5 bases and 2 bases, with 9 bases remaining between them. The DNA of the CDR3 is TGTGCCAGCAGCCTCGACACAAACACTGAAGCTTTCTTT. It yields the protein CASSLDTNTEAFF.

This clone was seen a handful of times. This chain connects TRBV10-1 to TRBJ2-3, with D possibly matching TRBD1 (5 bases). The CDR3 runs to 12 residues. V shed 10 bases and J shed 8 bases, with 16 bases lying between them. Germline V CDR1 and CDR2: WNHNN, SYGVQD (reference sequence). This chain's CDR3 is CATPVIQVTQYF. CDR3 bases: TGCGCCACTCCGGTAATACAGGTTACGCAGTATTTT.